Here is one TCR beta chain with its context. This specimen belongs to a study of blood T cell repertoires in COVID-19. This table comes from immunoSEQ multiplex PCR, and its TCRdb copy is limited to in-frame clones, with some not included. The sample comprises some 48,000 clones, 84% of which are singletons, and 2.5% rests with the top ten. The CDR3 is 13 amino acids. The germline gives CDR1 MDHEN, CDR2 SYDVKM. V lost 7 bases and J lost 2, with 10 bases in between. The chain uses TRBV28 and TRBJ2-3; possible D gene TRBD2, 6 bases. The sample consisted of peripheral blood. This receptor was taken from a man in his forties or fifties with acute or convalescent COVID-19. The CDR3 protein is CASMEGVTDTQYF. DNA of the CDR3: TGTGCCAGCATGGAGGGAGTCACAGATACGCAGTATTTT.